These 28 T cell receptor beta chains came from one sample sequenced in a study of blood T cell repertoires in COVID-19. Assay: immunoSEQ multiplex PCR; the TCRdb copy retains only in-frame clones and omits some. This sample has some 140,000 clones, with 84% found just once. The sample consisted of PBMCs or T cells enriched from blood (not recorded which). The receptors here all came from a man in his forties with acute COVID-19.

This chain joins TRBV28 and TRBJ2-1, with 8 bases that match TRBD2. Trimming removed 8 bases from V and 9 bases from J; junction bases left unmatched: 15. The CDR3 is 15 amino acids. CDR1 and CDR2 from the germline V gene are MDHEN and SYDVKM. This CDR3 is CASSRGTSTHTEQFF. The CDR3 nucleotides read TGTGCCAGCTCGAGGGGGACTAGTACTCACACTGAGCAGTTCTTC.

J is TRBJ1-1 and V is TRBV11-2; 7 bases fit TRBD1. Germline CDR1 is SGHAT and CDR2 is FQNNGV. This CDR3 has 15 residues. V shed 7 bases, J shed 0 bases, and the junction held 8 bases outside the gene matches. Written as DNA, the CDR3 is TGTGCCAGCACCCATTTCACAGGGGTGAACACTGAAGCTTTCTTT. It translates to CASTHFTGVNTEAFF.

The genes are TRBV25-1 and TRBJ2-6; the match to TRBD1 covers 9 bases. CDR1 MGHDK and CDR2 SYGVNS come from the germline V gene. The V segment lost 2 bases and the J segment 17 bases; nucleotides outside the gene matches: 7. The CDR3 sequence is 13 residues long. CDR3 residues: CASSEIAGQGLTF. As DNA, the CDR3 is TGTGCCAGCAGTGAAATTGCGGGACAGGGCTTGACTTTC.

The chain carries TRBV24-1 and TRBJ1-2; D unclear. Germline V lookup: CDR1 KGHDR, CDR2 SFDVKD. The CDR3 spans 12 residues. V was cut by 8 bases and J by 4 bases, with 10 bases left in between. The CDR3 DNA is TGTGCCACCAAAGAAAGCGGCTATGGCTACACCTTC. It yields the protein CATKESGYGYTF.

This clone was seen more than once but under ten times. The chain recombines TRBV30 with TRBJ1-4, with a tentative D call TRBD1 (6 bases). V lost 2 bases to trimming and J lost 2 bases, with 18 bases between them. CDR3 length: 17 amino acids. Looked up from germline, CDR1 is GTSNPN and CDR2 is SVGIG (reference sequence). The CDR3 reads CAWSIPTGSVTNEKLFF. In DNA form, the CDR3 reads TGTGCCTGGAGTATACCAACAGGGTCTGTCACTAATGAAAAACTGTTTTTT.

V is TRBV7-8 and J is TRBJ1-1; 7 bases fit TRBD1. J gave up 3 bases and V 6 bases, and 7 bases lay outside the gene matches. This CDR3 contains 14 residues. CDR1 is SGHVS and CDR2 is FQNEAQ in the germline V gene. The CDR3, as DNA: TGTGCCAGCAGTTGGGGGACAGACGACACTGAAGCTTTCTTT. This translates into CASSWGTDDTEAFF.

The chain recombines TRBV30 with TRBJ2-5, with D unclear. The V end lost 4 bases, the J end lost 2 bases, and 17 bases lay between the germline ends. The CDR3 sequence is 15 residues long. Germline loops: CDR1 GTSNPN, CDR2 SVGIG (reference sequence). This CDR3 is CAWKVDSSNQETQYF. The CDR3 coding sequence is TGTGCCTGGAAGGTCGACTCCTCGAATCAAGAGACCCAGTACTTC.

V is TRBV27 and J is TRBJ2-7; TRBD2 agrees at 8 bases. The ends lost 3 bases at V and 3 bases at J; junction bases unmatched: 7. The CDR3 spans 15 residues. Germline V lookup: CDR1 MNHEY, CDR2 SMNVEV (reference sequence). CDR3 sequence (DNA): TGTGCCAGCAGTTTTTATGTGGCGGGGGGCTACGAGCAGTACTTC. It specifies CASSFYVAGGYEQYF.

This chain uses TRBV7-2 with TRBJ2-7; a possible D gene is TRBD2 (5 bases). The germline V gene has CDR1 SGHTA and CDR2 FQGNSA. This CDR3 is built from 13 residues. V lost 5 bases and J lost 6, with 14 bases in between. The CDR3 loop is CASSREGLGEQYF. CDR3 bases: TGTGCCAGCAGCCGAGAGGGTTTGGGCGAGCAGTACTTC.

The chain carries TRBV7-2 and TRBJ1-2; the match to TRBD1 covers 9 bases. The CDR3 consists of 15 residues. Trimming removed 4 bases from V and 2 bases from J; junction bases left unmatched: 5. Germline assignment: CDR1 SGHTA and CDR2 FQGNSA. In DNA, the CDR3 is TGTGCCAGCAGCTCCTGGGGACAGGGCAACTATGGCTACACCTTC. Amino acids: CASSSWGQGNYGYTF.

The chain has TRBV5-4 and TRBJ2-5; no reliable D call. The CDR3 has 13 residues. V was pared by 5 bases and J by 1 base, with 9 bases between. The germline V gene has CDR1 SGHNT and CDR2 YYREEE (reference sequence). CDR3 region: CASRPIGQETQYF. The DNA of the CDR3 is TGTGCCAGCAGACCGATCGGCCAAGAGACCCAGTACTTC.

V gene TRBV9 combines with J gene TRBJ2-1; tentatively, D is TRBD2 (5 bases). Germline V CDR1 and CDR2: SGDLS, YYNGEE. The ends were cut back, 1 base at V and 4 bases at J, with 12 bases in the middle. The CDR3 loop spans 15 amino acids. CDR3 residues: CASSVKGASYNEQFF. CDR3 in DNA: TGTGCCAGCAGCGTAAAGGGAGCGTCTTACAATGAGCAGTTCTTC. The whole variable domain, remainder taken from reference TRBV9 and TRBJ2-1, is DSGVTQTPKHLITATGQRVTLRCSPRSGDLSVYWYQQSLDQGLQFLIQYYNGEERAKGNILERFSAQQFPDLHSELNLSSLELGDSALYFCASSVKGASYNEQFFGPGTRLTVL.

The chain uses TRBV7-9 and TRBJ1-3; 7 bases are shared with TRBD1. This CDR3 is 14 amino acids long. Trimming at V came to 8 bases and at J to 3 bases, leaving 7 bases not matched to a gene. Germline CDR1 reads SEHNR; CDR2 reads FQNEAQ (reference sequence). Here the CDR3 reads CASLQGGGGNTIYF. DNA of the CDR3: TGTGCCAGCCTACAAGGGGGCGGTGGAAACACCATATATTTT.

The J gene is TRBJ2-5, the V gene TRBV16; D is perhaps TRBD1 (5 bases). The CDR3 extends over 14 amino acids. Trimming removed 3 bases from V and 5 bases from J, with 13 bases in between. Germline CDR1 is KGHSY and CDR2 is FQNENV. For the CDR3, the DNA is TGTGCCAGCAGCCATCTACGTTCAGGGGAGACCCAGTACTTC. It is translated as CASSHLRSGETQYF.

This sequence joins TRBV6-5 and TRBJ2-2, with TRBD1 matching 8 bases. Germline V gives CDR1 MNHEY, CDR2 SVGAGI. The CDR3 runs to 15 residues. The trim removed 6 bases at V and 4 bases at J, leaving 7 bases unmatched. The CDR3 loop reads CASRLDRAATGELFF. The DNA of the CDR3 is TGTGCCAGCAGATTGGACAGGGCGGCCACCGGGGAGCTGTTTTTT.

CDR3 bases: TGTGCCAGCAGCGGGCGGGACCGATCCTACAATGAGCAGTTCTTC. Translating gives CASSGRDRSYNEQFF. The gene calls are TRBV7-9 and TRBJ2-1, with D maybe TRBD2 (6 bases). Trimming took off 5 bases at V and 1 base at J, with 12 bases between the two ends. This CDR3 is 15 amino acids long. The germline CDR1 and CDR2 sequences are SEHNR and FQNEAQ (reference sequence).

This clone was observed a single time. The chain combines TRBV19 with TRBJ1-1; TRBD1 aligns across 10 bases. The CDR3 contains 15 residues. Germline V gene sequence: CDR1 LNHDA, CDR2 SQIVND (reference sequence). V shed 7 bases and J 8 bases; nucleotides not matched to a gene: 13. CDR3 loop: CASNGRQGARQEAFF. The DNA for the CDR3 is TGTGCCAGTAATGGGAGACAGGGGGCGAGGCAGGAAGCTTTCTTT.

The rearrangement links TRBV21-1 to TRBJ2-1; the table gives TRBD1 as D, unverified against the DNA. TRBV21-1 is a known pseudogene. The CDR3 length is 17 residues. The CDR3 sequence is CASSKVGRDRGGNEQFF. The CDR3 DNA reads as TGTGCCAGCAGCAAAGTGGGGAGGGACAGGGGAGGCAATGAGCAGTTCTTC.

This chain connects TRBV4-3 to TRBJ2-1; 7 nucleotides line up with TRBD1. After removal of 0 bases from V and 0 bases from J, the junction contained 8 bases not matched to a gene. CDR1 and CDR2 from the germline V gene are LGHNA and YSLEER. There are 18 residues in the CDR3. The CDR3 sequence: CASSQDFLDRSSYNEQFF. The CDR3 region has the DNA TGCGCCAGCAGCCAAGATTTCCTGGACAGGAGCTCCTACAATGAGCAGTTCTTC.

The chain couples TRBV5-8 to TRBJ2-6; D unclear. Looked up from germline, CDR1 is SGHTS and CDR2 is YDEGEE. The CDR3 covers 15 residues. The V gene lost 2 bases and the J gene lost 4 bases, with 10 bases spanning the gap. The CDR3 coding sequence is TGTGCCAGCAGCTTCTTTTTCTCCGGGGCCAACGTCCTGACTTTC. This sequence encodes CASSFFFSGANVLTF.

This chain links TRBV28 with TRBJ2-7, with 11 bases identical to TRBD1. This CDR3 comprises 13 residues. Germline V gene lookup returns CDR1 MDHEN and CDR2 SYDVKM. The J segment lost 6 bases and the V segment lost 2 bases, leaving 0 bases of the junction unmatched. CDR3 in amino acids: CASSLGTGGEQYF. The DNA of the CDR3 is TGTGCCAGCAGTTTAGGGACAGGGGGCGAGCAGTACTTC.

The chain recombines TRBV6-5 with TRBJ2-2, with 7 bases that match TRBD1. The CDR3 has 15 residues. Germline V gene data show CDR1 as MNHEY and CDR2 as SVGAGI. Losses at the gene ends were 6 bases for V and 1 base for J; bases not matched to a gene: 5. DNA of the CDR3: TGTGCCAGCAGACACCGGGACAGGAACACCGGGGAGCTGTTTTTT. Encoded protein: CASRHRDRNTGELFF.

The chain joins TRBV7-9 to TRBJ2-3; 8 bases align to TRBD1. Germline V CDR1 and CDR2: SEHNR, FQNEAQ (reference sequence). The length of the CDR3 is 15 residues. J lost 0 bases, V lost 3 bases, and 2 bases had no gene match. In DNA form, the CDR3 reads TGTGCCAGCAGCTTCCGGGACAGGAGCACAGATACGCAGTATTTT. Protein product: CASSFRDRSTDTQYF.

The V call is TRBV18, the J call TRBJ2-1; D possibly corresponds to TRBD1 (6 bases). Germline assignment: CDR1 KGHSH and CDR2 LQKENI. The CDR3 extends over 13 amino acids. With 4 bases removed from V and 6 bases from J, the gap between germline ends came to 10 bases. CDR3 DNA sequence: TGTGCCAGCTCACGGAGACAGGCCAATGAGCAGTTCTTC. This sequence encodes CASSRRQANEQFF.

The chain is built from TRBV6-5 and TRBJ1-1; TRBD1 might be the D (5 bases). This CDR3 has 14 residues. The ends were cut back, 7 bases at V and 4 bases at J, with 16 bases in the middle. Germline CDR1 MNHEY, CDR2 SVGAGI. The CDR3 nucleotides are TGTGCCAGCATGTTCAGGGTAGGGTCCACTGAAGCTTTCTTT. Translating gives CASMFRVGSTEAFF.

This chain joins TRBV5-1 and TRBJ1-1; possible D gene TRBD1, 5 bases. Trimming took 3 bases from V and 4 from J, leaving 13 bases between them. The CDR3 contains 14 residues. Germline-derived CDR1 and CDR2 are SGHRS and YFSETQ. Written as DNA, the CDR3 is TGCGCCAGCAGCTCAGGGTCCCTGATCACTGAAGCTTTCTTT. This gives the protein CASSSGSLITEAFF. Filled out from reference TRBV5-1 and TRBJ1-1, the complete variable domain reads KAGVTQTPRYLIKTRGQQVTLSCSPISGHRSVSWYQQTPGQGLQFLFEYFSETQRNKGNFPGRFSGRQFSNSRSEMNVSTLELGDSALYLCASSSGSLITEAFFGQGTRLTVV.

The chain couples TRBV4-2 to TRBJ1-3, with D unresolved. Per the germline V gene, CDR1 is LGHNA and CDR2 is YNFKEQ. This CDR3 is 16 amino acids long. V was clipped by 0 bases and J by 7 bases, with 16 bases between them. Here the CDR3 DNA reads TGTGCCAGCAGCCAAGATAGCAGTCTCTTTGGGAACACCATATATTTT. This translates into CASSQDSSLFGNTIYF.

The chain recombines TRBV11-3 with TRBJ2-2; D not resolved. V shed 4 bases and J shed 7 bases, with 7 bases lying between them. The germline CDR1 and CDR2 sequences are SGHNT and YENEEA. The CDR3 runs to 12 residues. The CDR3 reads CASSWRSGELFF. The CDR3 nucleotides are TGTGCCAGCAGCTGGCGGAGCGGGGAGCTGTTTTTT.